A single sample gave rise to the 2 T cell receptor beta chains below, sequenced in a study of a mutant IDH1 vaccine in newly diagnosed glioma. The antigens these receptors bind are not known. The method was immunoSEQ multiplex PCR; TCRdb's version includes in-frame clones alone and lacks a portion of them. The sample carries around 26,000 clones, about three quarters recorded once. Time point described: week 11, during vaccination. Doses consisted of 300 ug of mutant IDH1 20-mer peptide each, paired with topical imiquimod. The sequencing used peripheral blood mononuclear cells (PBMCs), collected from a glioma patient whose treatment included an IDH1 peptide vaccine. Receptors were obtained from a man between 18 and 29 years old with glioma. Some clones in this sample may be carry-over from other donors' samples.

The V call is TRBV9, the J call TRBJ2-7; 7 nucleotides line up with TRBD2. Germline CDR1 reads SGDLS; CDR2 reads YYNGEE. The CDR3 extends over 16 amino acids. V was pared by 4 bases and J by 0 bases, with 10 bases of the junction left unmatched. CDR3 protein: CASSPLGTKSSYEQYF. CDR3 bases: TGTGCCAGCAGCCCTCTGGGGACTAAGAGCTCCTACGAGCAGTACTTC.

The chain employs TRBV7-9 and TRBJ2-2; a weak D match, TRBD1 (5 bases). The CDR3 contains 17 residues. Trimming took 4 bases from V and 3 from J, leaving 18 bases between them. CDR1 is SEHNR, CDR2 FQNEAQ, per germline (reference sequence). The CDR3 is CASSSRPTGWDTGELFF. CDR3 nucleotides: TGTGCCAGCAGCTCCCGGCCCACAGGTTGGGACACCGGGGAGCTGTTTTTT.